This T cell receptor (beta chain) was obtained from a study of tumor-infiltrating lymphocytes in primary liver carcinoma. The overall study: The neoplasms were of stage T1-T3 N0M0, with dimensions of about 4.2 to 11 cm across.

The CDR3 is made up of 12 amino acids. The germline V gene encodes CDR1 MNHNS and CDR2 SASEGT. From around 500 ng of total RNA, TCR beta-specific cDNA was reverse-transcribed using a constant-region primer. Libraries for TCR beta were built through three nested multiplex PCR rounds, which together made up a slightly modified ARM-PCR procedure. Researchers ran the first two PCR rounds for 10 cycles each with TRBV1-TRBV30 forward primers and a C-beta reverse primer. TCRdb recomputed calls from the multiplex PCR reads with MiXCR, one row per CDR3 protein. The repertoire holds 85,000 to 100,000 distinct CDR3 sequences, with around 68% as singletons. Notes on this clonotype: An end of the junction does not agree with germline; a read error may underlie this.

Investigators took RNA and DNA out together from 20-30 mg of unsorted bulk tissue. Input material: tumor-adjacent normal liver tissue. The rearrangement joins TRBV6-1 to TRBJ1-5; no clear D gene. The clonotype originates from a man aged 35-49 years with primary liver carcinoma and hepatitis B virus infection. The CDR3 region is CATWGSNKPQHF. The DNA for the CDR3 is TGTGCCACCTGGGGTAGCAATAAGCCCCAGCATTTT.